This T cell receptor (beta chain) was captured in a study of spatial heterogeneity in lung cancer. Study as a whole: Detection of beta-chain sequences consistently exceeded that of alpha-chain sequences.

This clonotype was picked up many times. TCRdb processed the 5' RACE reads anew with MiXCR; each CDR3 protein has one entry. Here the sample spans more than 9,500 distinct CDR3 sequences, about 6% being singletons. V was pared by 8 bases and J by 10 bases, with 6 bases of the junction left unmatched. The CDR3 spans 11 residues. Looked up from germline, CDR1 is MDHEN and CDR2 is SYDVKM. Time point in this sample: sample taken at primary tumor resection. Sequencing was performed on whole RNA extracted from tumor and nontumor lung tissue, or from frozen PBMC, and the material was left unsorted. Donation came from about 72 patients with untreated early-stage non-small cell lung cancer.

The sequences come from normal lung tissue next to the tumor, collected at surgery. V and J are TRBV28 and TRBJ2-7; 9 positions agree with TRBD2. This receptor was taken from a male donor with early-stage non-small cell lung cancer. This CDR3 is CASQRGVEQYF. CDR3 coding DNA: TGTGCCAGCCAGCGGGGGGTTGAACAGTACTTC.